Listed here are 13 T cell receptor beta chains from one sample, sequenced in a study of beta chain features in type 1 diabetes (dated by TCRdb to the late 2010s). Library preparation employed the immunoSEQ multiplex PCR assay. The entire amount of isolated RNA was reverse transcribed using the High Capacity cDNA Reverse Transcription Kit, so the sequenced TCRB transcripts were expressed ones. What TCRdb holds here is the immuneACCESS table cut down to in-frame rearrangements. Part of the clones is not present; checked against another copy, under half of the missing clones reflect an unresolved V gene, and the others are unexplained. The sample records hundreds of thousands of clones, approximately 15% of which are singletons. Under 0.04% of the sample lies in the top ten. Sequenced material: naive CD4+ T cells from blood. Reading the label with the study, this specimen's cell subset or site is: true naive CD4+ T cells. These receptors were collected from a man younger than 40 in good health.

The rearrangement uses TRBV27 and TRBJ1-5, with TRBD1 as a possible D gene (6 bases). The V end lost 4 bases, the J end lost 5 bases, and 12 bases lay between the germline ends. This CDR3 has 14 amino acids. The germline V gene has CDR1 MNHEY and CDR2 SMNVEV (reference sequence). The CDR3, as DNA: TGTGCCAGCAGTTACCAGGGGCGCGATCAGCCCCAGCATTTT. Amino acid sequence: CASSYQGRDQPQHF.

This clone occurred a few times. The chain employs TRBV18 and TRBJ1-2; 7 nucleotides line up with TRBD1. Germline CDR1 is KGHSH and CDR2 is LQKENI. CDR3 size: 14 residues. The V and J ends lost 3 bases and 6 bases, in that order; junction bases with no gene match: 7. In DNA form, the CDR3 reads TGTGCCAGCTCACCGGGACAGTTCGAGAATGGCTACACCTTC. This translates into CASSPGQFENGYTF.

This rearrangement joins TRBV25-1 to TRBJ2-5; the D is unclear. The CDR3 extends over 14 amino acids. With 3 bases removed from V and 7 bases from J, the gap between germline ends came to 15 bases. CDR1 and CDR2 (germline): MGHDK, SYGVNS. The CDR3 here is CASSDSDQSWTQYF. The CDR3 bases are TGTGCCAGCAGTGATTCGGACCAAAGCTGGACCCAGTACTTC.

This chain connects TRBV7-2 to TRBJ1-2, with 7 bases aligning to TRBD1. V gave up 6 bases and J gave up 4 bases; unmatched junction bases: 5. The CDR3 length is 13 residues. The germline V gene encodes CDR1 SGHTA and CDR2 FQGNSA. CDR3 protein: CASSIRDSYGYTF. In DNA, the CDR3 is TGTGCCAGCAGTATCCGGGACAGCTATGGCTACACCTTC.

In this sample, this clone turned up a few times. The rearrangement joins TRBV7-2 to TRBJ2-1; D unclear. This CDR3 contains 11 residues. CDR1 is SGHTA, CDR2 FQGNSA, per germline. V was shortened by 2 bases and J by 9 bases, with 5 bases between the two germline ends. In DNA, the CDR3 is TGTGCCAGCAGCTTATATGTTGAGCAGTTCTTC. Translation gives CASSLYVEQFF. Drawing the rest from reference TRBV7-2 and TRBJ2-1, the complete variable domain is GAGVSQSPSNKVTEKGKDVELRCDPISGHTALYWYRQSLGQGLEFLIYFQGNSAPDKSGLPSDRFSAERTGGSVSTLTIQRTQQEDSAVYLCASSLYVEQFFGPGTRLTVL.

This clone was observed a few times. The chain employs TRBV14 and TRBJ1-2, with 9 bases aligning to TRBD1. Germline V lookup: CDR1 SGHDN, CDR2 FVKESK. The CDR3 covers 15 residues. The junction had 7 bases not matched to a gene; V was cut back by 4 bases and J by 4 bases. This CDR3 is CASSRGQGSPYGYTF. The CDR3 DNA is TGTGCCAGCAGCCGCGGACAGGGGAGCCCCTATGGCTACACCTTC.

The chain links TRBV9 to TRBJ2-7, with 11 positions matching TRBD2. The CDR3 totals 13 residues. V lost 0 bases to trimming and J lost 13 bases; unmatched junction nucleotides: 6. Germline V gene data show CDR1 as SGDLS and CDR2 as YYNGEE. CDR3 DNA: TGTGCCAGCAGCGTAGAGGGACTAGCGGACATTTACTTC. It translates to CASSVEGLADIYF.

The gene calls are TRBV9 and TRBJ2-6; TRBD1 matches at 9 bases. The V segment lost 3 bases and the J segment 9 bases; nucleotides outside the gene matches: 13. The CDR3 length is 17 residues. The germline gives CDR1 SGDLS, CDR2 YYNGEE. The CDR3 DNA reads TGTGCCAGCAGCGGCCGGGACAGGGACCTCCAGGACAACGTCCTGACTTTC. Its translation: CASSGRDRDLQDNVLTF.

V usage is TRBV9 and J usage is TRBJ2-2, with D possibly being TRBD1 or TRBD2 (5 bases each). The CDR3 loop spans 14 amino acids. CDR1 and CDR2 (germline): SGDLS, YYNGEE. V was trimmed by 6 bases and J by 2 bases, leaving 11 bases between them. CDR3 DNA sequence: TGTGCCAGCATGACGGGGCTTAACACCGGGGAGCTGTTTTTT. Translation gives CASMTGLNTGELFF.

This clone turned up a few times. This chain connects TRBV12-5 to TRBJ2-5, with D possibly being TRBD1 (5 bases). Germline CDR1 reads LGHNT; CDR2 reads FRNRAP. Trimming pared 1 base from V and 7 bases from J, leaving 7 bases between. CDR3 size: 12 residues. In nucleotides, the CDR3 is TGTGCTAGTGGTTTGGCCCAGGGGACCCAGTACTTC. It encodes CASGLAQGTQYF.

This clone has a handful of counts. The chain couples TRBV7-9 to TRBJ2-6, with 8 bases lining up with TRBD1. There are 17 residues in the CDR3. V was pared by 5 bases and J by 0 bases, with 6 bases of the junction left unmatched. CDR1 SEHNR and CDR2 FQNEAQ come from the germline V gene (reference sequence). CDR3 amino acids: CASSGQGLISGANVLTF. CDR3 DNA sequence: TGTGCCAGCAGCGGACAGGGCCTAATCTCTGGGGCCAACGTCCTGACTTTC.

The rearrangement links TRBV2 to TRBJ2-3; 11 bases are shared with TRBD2. Trimming took 7 bases from V and 4 from J; bases not matched to a gene: 4. The CDR3 totals 14 residues. Looked up from germline, CDR1 is SNHLY and CDR2 is FYNNEI. As DNA, the CDR3 is TGTGCCAGCAAATTGACTAGCGGGGCAGATACGCAGTATTTT. It encodes CASKLTSGADTQYF.

This chain connects TRBV19 to TRBJ2-1; the match to TRBD2 covers 10 bases. Unmatched junction bases numbered 5, after V lost 5 bases and J lost 10 bases. Looked up from germline, CDR1 is LNHDA and CDR2 is SQIVND (reference sequence). The CDR3 loop spans 13 amino acids. For the CDR3, the DNA is TGTGCCAGTAGTCCTAGCGGGAGATACGAGCAGTTCTTC. It translates to CASSPSGRYEQFF.